A single T cell receptor (beta chain) is shown here with its context. PCR was performed a second time for roughly 6 to 12 cycles using a sample-barcoded 5' primer and a J-beta primer mix. TCRdb called the 5' RACE reads again in MiXCR, with one record for every CDR3 protein. This table holds around 1,900,000 distinct CDR3 sequences, around 40% found once. A minimum of 7 million PBMCs was isolated per sample. The data are from a study of blood T cells in healthy people across ages. Sequenced sample: blood. This clonotype originated in a human donor in good health.

CDR3 sequence reads: CASRAPTSGGFNEQFF. CDR3 DNA sequence: TGTGCCAGCAGGGCCCCGACGAGCGGGGGCTTCAATGAGCAGTTCTTC. V usage is TRBV2 and J usage is TRBJ2-1; 8 bases fit TRBD2. Looked up from germline, CDR1 is SNHLY and CDR2 is FYNNEI. The V gene end was trimmed by 6 bases and the J gene end by 6 bases; junction bases not matched to a gene: 13. CDR3 size: 16 residues.